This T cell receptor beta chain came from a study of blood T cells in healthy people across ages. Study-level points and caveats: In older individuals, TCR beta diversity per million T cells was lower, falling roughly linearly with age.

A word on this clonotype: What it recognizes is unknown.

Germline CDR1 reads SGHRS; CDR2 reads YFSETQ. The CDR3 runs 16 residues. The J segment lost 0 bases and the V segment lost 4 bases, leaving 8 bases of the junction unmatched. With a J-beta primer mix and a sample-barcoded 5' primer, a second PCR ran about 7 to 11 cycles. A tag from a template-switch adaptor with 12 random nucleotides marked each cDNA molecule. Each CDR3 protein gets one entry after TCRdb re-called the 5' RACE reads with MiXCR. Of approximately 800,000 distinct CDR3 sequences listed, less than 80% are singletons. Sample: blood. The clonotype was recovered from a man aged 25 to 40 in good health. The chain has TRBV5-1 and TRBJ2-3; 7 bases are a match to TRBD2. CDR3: CASSAASSGSTDTQYF. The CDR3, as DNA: TGCGCCAGCAGCGCGGCTAGTAGCGGGAGCACAGATACGCAGTATTTT.